This is a list of T cell receptor beta chains from one sample in a study of vaccination effects on CD4 cells after COVID-19. Sequencing was performed with immunoSEQ multiplex PCR; in TCRdb, only in-frame clones are kept and a portion is missing. The table shows about 66,000 clones, with just under 75% occurring only once. Antigens of these TCRs are unknown. Here the sequenced sample was CD4+ T cells from PBMCs cultured without peptide, taken after COVID-19 vaccination. These receptors all stem from a human donor who received a COVID-19 vaccine. CDR3s include the opening cysteine and the closing phenylalanine or tryptophan. A D gene is named only where the DNA matches it firmly. Not all rows give a size; the values are once, few, many and, for expanded clones, a class.

D gene	clone size	V gene	J gene	CDR3 DNA	CDR3 protein
TRBD1	.	TRBV7-6	TRBJ2-5	TGTGCCAGCAGCTTTTTACAGGGGGCCTTAGAGACCCAGTACTTC	CASSFLQGALETQYF
.	.	TRBV5-1	TRBJ2-5	TGCGCCAGCAGCTTGGTTCAGGGACAAGAGACCCAGTACTTC	CASSLVQGQETQYF
.	.	TRBV7-6	TRBJ2-3	TGTGCCAGCAGCAGAACTAGACACAACACAGATACGCAGTATTTT	CASSRTRHNTDTQYF
.	.	TRBV10-3	TRBJ2-2	TGTGCCATCAGCCTCGATCAGAACACCGGGGAGCTGTTTTTT	CAISLDQNTGELFF
.	.	TRBV5-1	TRBJ2-5	TGCGCCAGCAGCTTGGTCGGGGGGCGAGAGACCCAGTACTTC	CASSLVGGRETQYF
.	.	TRBV18	TRBJ1-1	TGTGCCAGCTCACCACTACCGGGACTTCCGAACACTGAAGCTTTCTTT	CASSPLPGLPNTEAFF
.	.	TRBV5-6	TRBJ2-3	TGTGCCAGCAGCACCTGGGGATCGGGCACAGATACGCAGTATTTT	CASSTWGSGTDTQYF
.	.	TRBV24-1	TRBJ1-1	TGTGCCACCAGTGATTTTAGGAGGGGAGAAGCTTTCTTT	CATSDFRRGEAFF
TRBD1	once	TRBV19	TRBJ1-5	TGTGCCAGTAGTATAGTCACAGGGGCAAACTTGCGGGGCAATCAGCCCCAGCATTTT	CASSIVTGANLRGNQPQHF
.	.	TRBV5-1	TRBJ1-2	TGCGCCAGCAGCCGGACAGCTAACTATGGCTACACCTTC	CASSRTANYGYTF
.	once	TRBV18	TRBJ1-1	TGTGCCAGCTCCCCCGATGGGGCCGTCGGCGGCACTGAAGCTTTCTTT	CASSPDGAVGGTEAFF
TRBD1	.	TRBV24-1	TRBJ1-2	TGTGCCACCAGCCGCGGACAGGGGGCGACTGGCTACACCTTC	CATSRGQGATGYTF
TRBD1	.	TRBV12-3/TRBV12-4	TRBJ1-2	TGTGCCAGCAGTCAAGGACAGGGGGCTGGCTACACCTTC	CASSQGQGAGYTF
.	.	TRBV7-3	TRBJ2-5	TGTGCCAGCAGCACCCAGGGGGGTAACCAAGAGACCCAGTACTTC	CASSTQGGNQETQYF
TRBD2	once	TRBV4-2	TRBJ2-5	TGTGCCAGCAGCCAAGGGGCGGGGGGGGTCACGGAGACCCAGTACTTC	CASSQGAGGVTETQYF
.	.	TRBV20-1	TRBJ1-2	TGCAGTGCTAGTTCGGCCGACGCTAACTATGGCTACACCTTC	CSASSADANYGYTF
TRBD2	.	TRBV7-7	TRBJ2-5	TGTGCCAGCAGCTTAGAATTCGGGGGGGAGGAGACCCAGTACTTC	CASSLEFGGEETQYF
.	.	TRBV24-1	TRBJ1-5	TGTGCCACCAGTGATCCCAATGGGCCCAATCAGCCCCAGCATTTT	CATSDPNGPNQPQHF
TRBD1	.	TRBV7-2	TRBJ1-2	TGTGCCAGCAGCCCTGGGGGGGACAGGGCTAGCTATGGCTACACCTTC	CASSPGGDRASYGYTF
TRBD1	.	TRBV7-2	TRBJ1-5	TGTGCCAGCAGCGGGGGTCCGGGACAGGGTCAGCCCCAGCATTTT	CASSGGPGQGQPQHF
TRBD1	.	TRBV19	TRBJ1-1	TGTGCCAGTAGTACCCGACAGGGGAGGGGCCACACTGAAGCTTTCTTT	CASSTRQGRGHTEAFF
TRBD1	.	TRBV6-6	TRBJ1-6	TGTGCCAGCAGTCTTCAAATCGGGGCAGGGGGATACAATTCACCCCTCCACTTT	CASSLQIGAGGYNSPLHF
.	.	TRBV28	TRBJ2-6	TGTGCCAGCAGTTTACCTGGGGCCAACGTCCTGACTTTC	CASSLPGANVLTF
.	.	TRBV5-5	TRBJ2-5	TGTGCCAGCAGCTTTCCGGGGGTAGAGACCCAGTACTTC	CASSFPGVETQYF
.	.	TRBV6-4	TRBJ2-5	TGTGCCAGCAGTGTCCTAGGGTGGGGGGAGACCCAGTACTTC	CASSVLGWGETQYF
.	.	TRBV30	TRBJ2-3	TGTGCCTGGGTTGGGGGGGGGCTTGGAGATACGCAGTATTTT	CAWVGGGLGDTQYF
.	.	TRBV19	TRBJ2-1	TGTGCCAGTAGTTCTCCCGGGACGGTTCTCGATGAGCAGTTCTTC	CASSSPGTVLDEQFF
.	.	TRBV12-3/TRBV12-4	TRBJ2-1	TGTGCCAGCAGTTTACAATGGGGGACAAAGCAGTTCTTC	CASSLQWGTKQFF
.	once	TRBV5-1	TRBJ2-3	TGCGCCAGCAGCCCTCTCCGGCAGGGGTTCACAGATACGCAGTATTTT	CASSPLRQGFTDTQYF
.	few	TRBV11-3	TRBJ2-3	TGTGCCAGCAGCTTCCCAGCTTCAGATACGCAGTATTTT	CASSFPASDTQYF
.	many	TRBV10-1	TRBJ1-5	TGCGCCAGCAGTGAACACGGCCATAGCAATCAGCCCCAGCATTTT	CASSEHGHSNQPQHF
.	few	TRBV20-1	TRBJ1-1	TGCAGTGCTAGTCCAGGGCCGGGTGCTGAAGCTTTCTTT	CSASPGPGAEAFF
TRBD1	.	TRBV6-5	TRBJ1-2	TGTGCCAGCAGTATTATTTCCCGGGACAGGGGCGGCTACACCTTC	CASSIISRDRGGYTF
.	once	TRBV6-5	TRBJ1-2	TGTGCCAGCAGAATTGAGAGCTTTGGTAACTATGGCTACACCTTC	CASRIESFGNYGYTF
TRBD2	.	TRBV7-8	TRBJ2-2	TGTGCCAGCAGCTTAACTAGCGGGGGGCTAGTCGGGGAGCTGTTTTTT	CASSLTSGGLVGELFF
.	few	TRBV4-1	TRBJ1-2	TGCGCCAGCAGCCAAGATGTCGGCTTCTATGGCTACACCTTC	CASSQDVGFYGYTF
.	.	TRBV5-1	TRBJ1-2	TGCGCCAGCAGCCGAGAGTGGAGCTATGGCTACACCTTC	CASSREWSYGYTF
TRBD1	.	TRBV2	TRBJ2-2	TGTGCCAGCAGCCGTGACAGGGTATCGAACACCGGGGAGCTGTTTTTT	CASSRDRVSNTGELFF
.	few	TRBV10-2	TRBJ1-3	TGCGCCAGCAGTGAGTCGGCGGGAAATGGAAACACCATATATTTT	CASSESAGNGNTIYF
.	.	TRBV12-3/TRBV12-4	TRBJ1-1	TGTGCCAGCACCTCCGGATACACTGAAGCTTTCTTT	CASTSGYTEAFF
TRBD1	.	TRBV5-1	TRBJ1-1	TGCGCCAGCAGCTCCCGACCGGGACAGGGGAACACTGAAGCTTTCTTT	CASSSRPGQGNTEAFF
TRBD1	.	TRBV19	TRBJ2-4	TGTGCCAGTAGTGGCGGGACAGGGGAAATCAAAAACATTCAGTACTTC	CASSGGTGEIKNIQYF
.	.	TRBV12-5	TRBJ1-1	TGTGCTAGTGGTTTGGGACACGGAGACACTGAAGCTTTCTTT	CASGLGHGDTEAFF